Here is one T cell receptor (beta chain) with its context. This specimen belongs to a study of cytomegalovirus exposure and HLA in healthy donors. Sampled while nominally healthy, donors likely had unrecorded immune exposures. V trimming: 5 bases; J trimming: 7 bases; junction bases outside the gene matches: 7. This CDR3 is 13 amino acids long. Per the germline V gene, CDR1 is KGHSH and CDR2 is LQKENI. Primers: 60 Vbeta forward and 13 Jbeta reverse. Clones were read by immunoSEQ multiplex PCR, and TCRdb kept only the in-frame ones, dropping some. The repertoire has approximately 140,000 clones, approximately 67% of them found once; the top ten carry 6.5%.

The V call is TRBV18, the J call TRBJ1-1; 7 bases map to TRBD1. The receptor was derived from a woman between 55 and 75 years old in good health and CMV-seronegative. Specimen: PBMCs. CDR3 residues: CASSYDRVDEAFF. CDR3 nucleotide sequence: TGTGCCAGCTCATACGACAGGGTTGATGAAGCTTTCTTT.